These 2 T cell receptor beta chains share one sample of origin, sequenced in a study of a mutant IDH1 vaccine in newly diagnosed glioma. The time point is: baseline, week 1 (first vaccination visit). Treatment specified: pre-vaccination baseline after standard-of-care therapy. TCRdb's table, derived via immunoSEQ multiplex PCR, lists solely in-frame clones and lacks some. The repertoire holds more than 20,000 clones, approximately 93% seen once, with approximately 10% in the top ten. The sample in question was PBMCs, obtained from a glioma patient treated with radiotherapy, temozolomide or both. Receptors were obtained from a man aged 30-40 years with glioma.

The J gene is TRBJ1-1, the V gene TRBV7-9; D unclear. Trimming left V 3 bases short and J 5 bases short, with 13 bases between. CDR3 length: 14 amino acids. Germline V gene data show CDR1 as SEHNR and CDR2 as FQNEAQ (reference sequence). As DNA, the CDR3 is TGTGCCAGCAGCTTGTCCGGGGTTGGGACTGAAGCTTTCTTT. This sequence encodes CASSLSGVGTEAFF.

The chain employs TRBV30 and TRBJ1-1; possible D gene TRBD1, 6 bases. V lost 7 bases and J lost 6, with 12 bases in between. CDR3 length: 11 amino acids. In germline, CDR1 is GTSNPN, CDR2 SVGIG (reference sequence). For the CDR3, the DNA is TGTGCCTCGCAGGGGCAGCCTGAAGCTTTCTTT. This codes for CASQGQPEAFF.